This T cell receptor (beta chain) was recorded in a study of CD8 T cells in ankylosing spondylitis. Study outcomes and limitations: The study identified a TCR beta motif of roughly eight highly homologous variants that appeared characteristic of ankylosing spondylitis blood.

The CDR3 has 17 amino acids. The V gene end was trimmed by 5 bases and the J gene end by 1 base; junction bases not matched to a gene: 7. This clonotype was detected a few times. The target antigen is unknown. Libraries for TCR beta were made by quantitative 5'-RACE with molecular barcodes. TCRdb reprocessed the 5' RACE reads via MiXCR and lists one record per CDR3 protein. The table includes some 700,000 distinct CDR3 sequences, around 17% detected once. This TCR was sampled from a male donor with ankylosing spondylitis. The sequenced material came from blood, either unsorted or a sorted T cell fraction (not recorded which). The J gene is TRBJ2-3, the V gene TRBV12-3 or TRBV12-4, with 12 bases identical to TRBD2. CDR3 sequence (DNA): TGTGCCAGCAGTCGACTAGCGGGGGAGACTGGCACAGATACGCAGTATTTT. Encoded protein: CASSRLAGETGTDTQYF.